A selection of T cell receptor beta chains follows, all from one sample in a study of tissue T cells after allogeneic stem cell transplantation. Clones were sequenced by immunoSEQ multiplex PCR, and TCRdb holds only the in-frame ones, with some missing. Of hundreds of clones listed, 77% were seen once; the top ten hold approximately 24%. The sample in question was jejunal tissue, obtained at autopsy. The receptor source for this set is a female patient aged 35-70 years with steroid-refractory graft-versus-host disease after an allogeneic stem cell transplant. T cells may partly derive from the graft donor. Both conserved end residues are part of each CDR3. Fields, in order: J gene, CDR3 length, clone size, V gene, D gene, CDR3 protein, CDR3 DNA. D genes are given only for firm matches. Only some rows state a clone size, as once, few, many or a class for expanded clones.

TRBJ2-7 13 . TRBV5-6 TRBD2 CASSFHGGDEQYF TGTGCCAGCAGCTTCCACGGGGGGGACGAGCAGTACTTC
TRBJ1-1 12 . TRBV6-5 TRBD1 CASRTGDTEAFF TGTGCCAGCAGAACAGGGGACACTGAAGCTTTCTTT
TRBJ1-5 13 . TRBV30 TRBD1 CAWSTGGRGPQHF TGTGCCTGGAGTACAGGGGGCAGAGGGCCCCAGCATTTT
TRBJ2-6 17 . TRBV9 . CASSFGRRPSGANVLTF TGTGCCAGCAGCTTCGGAAGGAGGCCCTCTGGGGCCAACGTCCTGACTTTC
TRBJ2-7 15 . TRBV13 . CASSFGDTWFHEQYF TGTGCCAGCAGCTTCGGGGACACTTGGTTCCACGAGCAGTACTTC
TRBJ2-5 14 few TRBV9 . CASSPLGGRETQYF TGTGCCAGCAGCCCCTTGGGGGGCCGGGAGACCCAGTACTTC
TRBJ1-4 15 . TRBV7-9 TRBD1 CASSLWGQGVEKLFF TGTGCCAGCAGCTTATGGGGACAGGGGGTAGAAAAACTGTTTTTT
TRBJ2-7 12 . TRBV4-2 . CASSQKGIEQYF TGTGCCAGCAGCCAAAAAGGGATCGAGCAGTACTTC
TRBJ2-7 15 . TRBV7-6 TRBD2 CASSLTESGTYEQYF TGTGCCAGCAGCTTAACCGAAAGCGGGACCTACGAGCAGTACTTC
TRBJ1-5 13 . TRBV2 . CASTRNSNQPQHF TGTGCCAGCACCCGGAATAGCAATCAGCCCCAGCATTTT
TRBJ2-1 16 . TRBV27 TRBD2 CASSLRGLAGGNEQFF TGTGCCAGCAGTTTAAGGGGACTAGCGGGGGGAAATGAGCAGTTCTTC
TRBJ2-7 12 few TRBV19 TRBD1 CASNQGAGEQYF TGTGCCAGTAACCAGGGGGCTGGTGAGCAGTACTTC
TRBJ2-1 15 . TRBV29-1 TRBD2 CSATSGRGPTNEQFF TGCAGCGCGACTAGCGGGAGGGGGCCAACCAATGAGCAGTTCTTC
TRBJ2-7 15 . TRBV6-1 TRBD1 CASSEAPGQSYEQYF TGTGCCAGCAGTGAAGCGCCGGGACAGAGCTACGAGCAGTACTTC
TRBJ1-4 19 . TRBV28 TRBD1 CASSPFPWTGGVTNEKLFF TGTGCCAGCAGTCCTTTTCCTTGGACAGGGGGAGTAACTAATGAAAAACTGTTTTTT
TRBJ2-7 17 . TRBV7-9 . CASSQTRGHHHYYEQYF TGTGCCAGCAGCCAAACCCGGGGCCACCACCACTACTACGAGCAGTACTTC
TRBJ1-2 13 . TRBV9 . CASSVVPAYGYTF TGTGCCAGCAGCGTAGTTCCAGCCTATGGCTACACCTTC
TRBJ1-5 13 once TRBV6-5 . CASSYIPGQPQHF TGTGCCAGCAGTTACATCCCCGGTCAGCCCCAGCATTTT
TRBJ1-2 16 . TRBV7-9 . CASSSHRGSISYGYTF TGTGCCAGCAGCTCCCATCGGGGGTCCATCTCCTATGGCTACACCTTC
TRBJ2-7 16 . TRBV28 TRBD1 CASSLGPGQGFYEQYF TGTGCCAGCAGTTTAGGACCGGGACAGGGTTTCTACGAGCAGTACTTC
TRBJ2-7 13 . TRBV19 . CASSIIHPGEQYF TGTGCCAGTAGTATAATTCATCCCGGGGAGCAGTACTTC
TRBJ2-3 12 . TRBV7-9 . CASSQTGVTQYF TGTGCCAGCAGCCAGACAGGAGTTACGCAGTATTTT
TRBJ2-3 16 . TRBV9 TRBD2 CASSRKAGGQGDTQYF TGTGCCAGCAGTCGGAAAGCGGGGGGGCAAGGAGATACGCAGTATTTT
TRBJ1-6 13 . TRBV6-5 . CATLRRDWSPLHF TGTGCCACTTTACGGAGGGACTGGTCGCCCCTCCACTTT
TRBJ1-5 13 . TRBV10-3 . CAISPRENQPQHF TGTGCCATCAGCCCCAGGGAAAATCAGCCCCAGCATTTT
TRBJ1-2 19 . TRBV5-1 TRBD1 CASSSLGGPGQGIGYGYTF TGCGCCAGCAGCTCGCTTGGGGGGCCGGGACAGGGTATCGGCTATGGCTACACCTTC
TRBJ2-4 18 . TRBV30 . CAWSGAGGGLRSKNIQYF TGTGCCTGGAGTGGGGCAGGGGGAGGCCTACGATCCAAAAACATTCAGTACTTC
TRBJ1-1 16 . TRBV21-1 . CASSLRLATNRTEAFF TGTGCCAGCAGCCTGCGCTTAGCTACAAATCGCACTGAAGCTTTCTTT
TRBJ2-7 15 . TRBV28 . CASSRAGTKTYEQYF TGTGCCAGCAGTCGAGCCGGGACAAAGACCTACGAGCAGTACTTC
TRBJ2-7 17 . TRBV28 TRBD2 CASALYLASGIRYEQYF TGTGCCAGCGCTCTCTACCTGGCTAGCGGGATAAGATACGAGCAGTACTTC
TRBJ1-4 16 . TRBV3-1/TRBV3-2 . CASSQEYTWVNEKLFF TGTGCCAGCAGCCAAGAGTACACATGGGTTAATGAAAAACTGTTTTTT
TRBJ2-7 13 hyperexpanded TRBV5-1 . CASSFLGLHEQYF TGCGCCAGCAGCTTCTTGGGTCTCCACGAGCAGTACTTC
TRBJ2-2 13 . TRBV4-1 . CAVGVWVPGELFF TGCGCGGTCGGCGTTTGGGTTCCCGGGGAGCTGTTTTTT
TRBJ2-2 12 . TRBV11-3 . CASSVGTGELFF TGTGCCAGCAGCGTAGGCACCGGGGAGCTGTTTTTT
TRBJ2-3 19 . TRBV7-9 TRBD2 CASSYPGTSGGTFTDTQYF TGTGCCAGCAGCTACCCCGGGACTAGCGGGGGGACATTCACAGATACGCAGTATTTT
TRBJ2-1 13 . TRBV7-9 . CASSMGLYNEQFF TGTGCCAGCAGCATGGGACTGTACAATGAGCAGTTCTTC
TRBJ1-3 14 . TRBV7-9 . CASSPREGRNTIYF TGTGCCAGCAGCCCCCGGGAAGGAAGAAACACCATATATTTT
TRBJ2-2 17 . TRBV5-1 TRBD2 CASSLGLAGDDTGELFF TGCGCCAGCAGCTTGGGACTAGCGGGAGACGATACCGGGGAGCTGTTTTTT
TRBJ2-1 11 few TRBV9 . CASSLDNEQFF TGTGCCAGCAGCTTGGACAATGAGCAGTTCTTC